This T cell receptor beta chain is from a study of regulatory T cells in long-lasting Graves disease. This clonotype was found many times. The antigen remains undetermined. Findings and caveats of the study: Persistent Graves' patients showed less TCR diversity than newly diagnosed patients showed.

In building TCR beta libraries, iRepertoire HTBI primers were used together with Arm-PCR of CDR3 regions. One entry per CDR3 protein results from TCRdb running MiXCR on the multiplex PCR reads. Of over 450,000 distinct CDR3 sequences in the sample, 12% were seen once. Germline V gives CDR1 SNHLY, CDR2 FYNNEI. CDR3 length: 16 amino acids. The V gene lost 2 bases and the J gene lost 0 bases, with 11 bases spanning the gap. Documented time point: newly diagnosed GD, antithyroid drugs for less than 3 months. Making the TCR library involved RNA that had been extracted from PBMCs. The same sample was also studied in work on T cells in Graves' hyperthyroidism and ophthalmopathy. As that report states: The authors deemed Graves' hyperthyroidism stable absent ophthalmopathy progression within 18 months.

This TCR derives from a woman aged 25-40 years with Graves disease. The chain couples TRBV2 to TRBJ1-3; no definite D call. The sample here was peripheral blood mononuclear cells (PBMCs), taken at new diagnosis, from a patient treated with antithyroid drugs. CDR3 amino acids: CASSEIRPVSGNTIYF. CDR3 DNA sequence: TGTGCCAGCAGTGAAATCCGCCCGGTCTCTGGAAACACCATATATTTT.